This T cell receptor (beta chain) was recovered during a study of neurological immune-mediated disorders. The germline V gene has CDR1 MNHEY and CDR2 SMNVEV (reference sequence). V was pared by 2 bases and J by 7 bases, with 7 bases of the junction left unmatched. This CDR3 has 15 residues. This clonotype was seen at least ten times. Using its own MiXCR run on the 5' RACE reads, TCRdb lists one record per CDR3 protein. This table holds tens of thousands of distinct CDR3 sequences, 13% to 15% found once. Unsorted libraries were derived from 2 million PBMCs stored at -80 C. The genes are TRBV27 and TRBJ2-1, with 8 bases lining up with TRBD2. The sequenced sample consisted of PBMCs. The sequence came from a woman in her 50s in good health. The CDR3 sequence: CASSLVGGRKNEQFF. The CDR3 nucleotides read TGTGCCAGCAGTTTAGTTGGCGGGAGGAAGAATGAGCAGTTCTTC.